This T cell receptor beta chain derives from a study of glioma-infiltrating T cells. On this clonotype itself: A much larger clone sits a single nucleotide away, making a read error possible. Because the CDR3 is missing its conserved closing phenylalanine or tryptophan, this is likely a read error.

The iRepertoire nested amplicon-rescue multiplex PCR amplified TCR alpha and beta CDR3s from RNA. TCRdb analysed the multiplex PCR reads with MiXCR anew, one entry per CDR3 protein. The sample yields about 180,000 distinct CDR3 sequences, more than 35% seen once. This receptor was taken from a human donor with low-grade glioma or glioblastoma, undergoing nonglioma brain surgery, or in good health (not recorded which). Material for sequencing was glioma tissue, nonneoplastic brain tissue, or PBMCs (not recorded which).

The CDR3 region is CASSRLGSSYNEQFL. In DNA, the CDR3 is TGTGCCAGCTCACGTCTGGGTAGCTCCTACAATGAGCAGTTCCTC. This chain links TRBV18 with TRBJ2-1; D gene ambiguous. The germline V gene has CDR1 KGHSH and CDR2 LQKENI. The V end was cut by 4 bases, the J end by 0 bases, with 10 bases between. This CDR3 comprises 15 residues.